This passage covers 20 T cell receptor beta chains from one sample sequenced in a study of T cells of healthy individuals (dated by TCRdb to the late 2010s). The method was 5' RACE. Sequencing relied on an Illumina MiSeq. TCRdb trimmed public reads at Q25 via fastp, called clones via MiXCR and kept in-frame beta chains. Identical CDR3 protein sequences are pooled into one entry, listed with their most common genes and DNA. In all, the sample holds approximately 100,000 distinct CDR3 sequences, and approximately 16% of those were seen once. The biggest ten clones account for around 6.5% of the sample. All receptors derive from a human donor in good health.

This clonotype has only a few counts. The chain combines TRBV28 with TRBJ2-3, with 8 bases lining up with TRBD2. CDR1 is MDHEN, CDR2 SYDVKM, per germline. The CDR3 length is 17 residues. V lost 7 bases, J lost 8 bases, and 20 bases stayed unmatched. In DNA form, the CDR3 reads TGTGCCAGCAAACCCTCACCTGGAGCGGGGGTAACGGTTACGCAGTATTTT. This sequence encodes CASKPSPGAGVTVTQYF.

The chain combines TRBV5-1 with TRBJ2-3; the match to TRBD2 covers 9 bases. Germline V CDR1 and CDR2: SGHRS, YFSETQ. The CDR3 consists of 16 residues. The V gene end was trimmed by 2 bases and the J gene end by 2 bases; junction bases not matched to a gene: 6. This chain's CDR3 is CASSFRGGRVTDTQYF. As DNA, the CDR3 is TGCGCCAGCAGCTTCAGAGGCGGGAGGGTCACAGATACGCAGTATTTT.

CDR3 region: CATSRSTSGAHYEQYF. CDR3 sequence (DNA): TGTGCCACCAGCAGATCGACTAGCGGAGCCCACTACGAGCAGTACTTC. V and J are TRBV15 and TRBJ2-7, with 9 bases aligning to TRBD2. The germline V gene has CDR1 LNHNV and CDR2 YYDKDF (reference sequence). The CDR3 covers 16 residues. V lost 2 bases and J lost 3; bases outside the gene matches: 8.

This clonotype showed up many times. The chain carries TRBV29-1 and TRBJ2-7; a weak D match, TRBD2 (6 bases). CDR1 and CDR2 (germline): SQVTM, ANQGSEA. The length of the CDR3 is 13 residues. V was trimmed by 3 bases and J by 3 bases, leaving 12 bases between them. For the CDR3, the DNA is TGCAGCGTTGAGTCGGGACTGGGCTACGAGCAGTACTTC. This encodes CSVESGLGYEQYF.

The chain is built from TRBV7-2 and TRBJ2-1; a possible D gene is TRBD2 (6 bases). The V end lost 1 base, the J end lost 8 bases, and 15 bases lay between the germline ends. The length of the CDR3 is 15 residues. CDR1 SGHTA and CDR2 FQGNSA come from the germline V gene. CDR3: CASSLGTSRIDEQFF. As DNA, the CDR3 is TGTGCCAGCAGCTTAGGAACTAGCCGTATCGATGAGCAGTTCTTC.

The chain couples TRBV5-6 to TRBJ1-1; D perhaps matches TRBD1 (6 bases). Germline V gene lookup returns CDR1 SGHDT and CDR2 YYEEEE. CDR3 length: 16 amino acids. The ends were cut back, 3 bases at V and 4 bases at J, with 19 bases in the middle. This CDR3 reads CASSSTDRILGTEAFF. DNA of the CDR3: TGTGCCAGCAGCTCCACCGACAGGATTTTAGGCACTGAAGCTTTCTTT.

This clonotype was recorded a few times. This rearrangement joins TRBV10-1 to TRBJ2-7, with TRBD1 as a possible D gene (6 bases). CDR1 WNHNN and CDR2 SYGVQD come from the germline V gene (reference sequence). The CDR3 length is 13 residues. Deletions cut 10 bases from V and 2 bases from J, with 15 bases between. The CDR3 coding sequence is TGCGCCACCCTGGACAGCTATACCTACGAGCAGTACTTC. It specifies CATLDSYTYEQYF.

The chain couples TRBV4-2 to TRBJ2-3, with 8 positions matching TRBD2. In germline, CDR1 is LGHNA, CDR2 YNFKEQ. The junction had 5 bases not matched to a gene; V was cut back by 5 bases and J by 1 base. The CDR3 totals 15 residues. This CDR3 reads CASSERGGGTDTQYF. The CDR3, as DNA: TGTGCCAGCAGCGAACGGGGGGGCGGCACAGATACGCAGTATTTT.

This clonotype turned up a few times. The CDR3 region has the DNA TGTGCCAGCACATCGGAACTAGCTGGCTACAATGAGCAGTTCTTC. Translating gives CASTSELAGYNEQFF. The chain combines TRBV12-3 or TRBV12-4 with TRBJ2-1; tentatively, D is TRBD2 (6 bases). The CDR3 consists of 15 residues. V lost 7 bases and J lost 3, with 16 bases in between.

J is TRBJ1-2 and V is TRBV20-1; D not certain. In germline, CDR1 is DFQATT, CDR2 SNEGSKA (reference sequence). The V end was cut by 0 bases, the J end by 6 bases, with 14 bases between. CDR3 length: 14 residues. The CDR3 protein is CSARDTIWHDGYTF. In DNA form, the CDR3 reads TGCAGTGCTAGAGATACGATCTGGCACGATGGCTACACCTTC.

Many counts were recorded for this clonotype. The chain combines TRBV15 with TRBJ1-5; 7 nucleotides line up with TRBD1. With V trimmed by 3 bases and J by 4 bases, 6 bases remained unmatched. CDR1 and CDR2 (germline): LNHNV, YYDKDF (reference sequence). This CDR3 region has 15 residues. CDR3 residues: CATSRKSGGNQPQHF. The DNA for the CDR3 is TGTGCCACCAGCAGGAAATCAGGGGGAAATCAGCCCCAGCATTTT.

In this sample, this clonotype turned up a few times. J is TRBJ2-2 and V is TRBV5-6; 10 bases are a match to TRBD2. This CDR3 spans 18 amino acids. Per germline, CDR1 SGHDT and CDR2 YYEEEE. The V gene end was trimmed by 0 bases and the J gene end by 4 bases; junction bases not matched to a gene: 9. The CDR3 nucleotides are TGTGCCAGCAGCTTGGCCCCTACTAGCGGGATCCTCACCGGGGAGCTGTTTTTT. This codes for CASSLAPTSGILTGELFF.

This chain uses TRBV28 with TRBJ2-5, with D perhaps matching TRBD2 (6 bases). CDR1 MDHEN and CDR2 SYDVKM come from the germline V gene. Trimming shortened V by 6 bases and J by 3 bases, and 20 bases separated the two germline ends. This CDR3 spans 16 amino acids. DNA for the CDR3: TGTGCCAGCAGACGACGGGGGTTCCGGGGAGAAGAGACCCAGTACTTC. Translation gives CASRRRGFRGEETQYF. The complete variable domain, with remaining parts taken from reference TRBV28 and TRBJ2-5, reads DVKVTQSSRYLVKRTGEKVFLECVQDMDHENMFWYRQDPGLGLRLIYFSYDVKMKEKGDIPEGYSVSREKKERFSLILESASTNQTSMYLCASRRRGFRGEETQYFGPGTRLLVL.

The J gene is TRBJ2-7, the V gene TRBV18; TRBD1 might be the D (5 bases). Trimming removed 3 bases from V and 1 base from J, with 10 bases in between. Germline values: CDR1 KGHSH, CDR2 LQKENI. This CDR3 has 14 residues. The CDR3 loop is CASSPVTESYEQYF. The DNA of the CDR3 is TGTGCCAGCTCACCCGTGACAGAGTCCTACGAGCAGTACTTC.

At least ten counts were recorded for this clonotype. This chain connects TRBV5-1 to TRBJ2-1; 9 nucleotides line up with TRBD2. With 4 bases clipped from V and 4 bases from J, the junction kept 6 bases outside the gene matches. The CDR3 contains 15 residues. Germline V gene data show CDR1 as SGHRS and CDR2 as YFSETQ. The CDR3 nucleotides read TGCGCCAGCAGCCCCCAGGCGGGGGGGTACAATGAGCAGTTCTTC. Residues: CASSPQAGGYNEQFF.

The CDR3 is CASSYGQLRTDTQYF. Here the CDR3 DNA reads TGTGCCAGCAGTTACGGCCAGCTTCGCACAGATACGCAGTATTTT. The chain recombines TRBV6-2 or TRBV6-3 with TRBJ2-3; D remains unclear. CDR3 length equals 15 residues. The V gene lost 2 bases and the J gene lost 1 base, with 10 bases spanning the gap. Germline V gives CDR1 MNHEY, CDR2 SVGEGT.

There are a few counts of this clonotype. The chain has TRBV24-1 and TRBJ2-3; 12 nucleotides agree with TRBD1. V lost 5 bases, J lost 4 bases, and 9 bases stayed unmatched. Germline V gene lookup returns CDR1 KGHDR and CDR2 SFDVKD. The length of the CDR3 is 17 residues. In nucleotides, the CDR3 is TGTGCCACCAGTGCCCCTCCGGGACAGGGGGCATCAGATACGCAGTATTTT. Translated: CATSAPPGQGASDTQYF.

This clonotype was recorded many times. The chain has TRBV7-2 and TRBJ2-7; D is ambiguous. From germline, CDR1 is SGHTA and CDR2 FQGNSA. Trimming cost V 3 bases and J 3 bases, with 6 bases left between them. The CDR3 sequence is 12 residues long. In nucleotides, the CDR3 is TGTGCCAGCAGCTTTACGGACTACGAGCAGTACTTC. Translating it yields CASSFTDYEQYF.

This clonotype appeared many times. The rearrangement links TRBV28 to TRBJ1-5, with TRBD1 matching over 7 bases. The CDR3 sequence is 19 residues long. CDR1 is MDHEN and CDR2 is SYDVKM in the germline V gene. The V and J ends lost 7 bases and 0 bases, in that order; junction bases with no gene match: 18. This CDR3 reads CASKRGRRGLYLSNQPQHF. The CDR3 coding sequence is TGTGCCAGCAAGAGAGGTCGTAGGGGGCTTTATCTTAGCAATCAGCCCCAGCATTTT.

The chain has TRBV28 and TRBJ2-5, with D possibly being TRBD2 (6 bases). Trimming cost V 6 bases and J 4 bases, with 18 bases left between them. This CDR3 has 15 residues. Per germline, CDR1 MDHEN and CDR2 SYDVKM. The CDR3 DNA sequence: TGTGCCAGCAGCCACCCAGGGACTGCGGGAGAGACCCAGTACTTC. Translating gives CASSHPGTAGETQYF. The variable domain in full, with the rest retrieved from reference TRBV28 and TRBJ2-5, is DVKVTQSSRYLVKRTGEKVFLECVQDMDHENMFWYRQDPGLGLRLIYFSYDVKMKEKGDIPEGYSVSREKKERFSLILESASTNQTSMYLCASSHPGTAGETQYFGPGTRLLVL.